This TCR beta chain was recovered during a study of control samples from healthy donors and cancer patients (TCRdb year 2020). Library generation was performed with the immunoSEQ multiplex PCR assay. Entries here come from immuneACCESS through TCRdb and include only in-frame sequences with V and J called. Some clones fail to appear in such tables; in the studies checked, an unresolved V gene covers under half of the shortfall, and the cause of the remainder is unknown. The sample table records about 60,000 clones; less than 95% of these occur just once. The ten biggest clones cover 0.95% to 1.5% of the sample. V is pared back by 4 bases and J by 8 bases, with 8 bases lying between the germline termini. For CDR1 and CDR2, the germline V gene (reference sequence) lists LNHDA and SQIVND. The CDR3, cysteine through phenylalanine, is 11 amino acids long. CDR3 DNA only is kept here, 33 bases in frame from base 1.

About this clone: The antigen it recognizes is unknown. No base qualities exist here, and no much larger clone lies one base off it.

This chain is built from TRBV19 and TRBJ1-1, with no reliable assignment of the D segment. This TCR came from a woman in her 50s with colorectal cancer. The specimen was PBMCs. The nucleotide sequence is TGTGCCAGTAGTACCGTCGGCGAAGCTTTCTTT. Its amino acids are CASSTVGEAFF.